These 14 T cell receptor beta chains came from one sample sequenced in a study of vaccination effects on CD4 cells after COVID-19. TCRdb keeps only in-frame clones here, not all; method: immunoSEQ multiplex PCR. The data contain roughly 26,000 clones, around 82% of them singletons. Pools of viral peptides were used by the ViraFEST assay to expand antigen-specific CD4+ T cells ahead of sequencing. At the end of 9 to 11 days of culture, CD4+ T cells were isolated. Convalescent patients had PCR-confirmed SARS-CoV-2 infection between March and December 2020. Antigen specificity for these receptors is unknown. The specimen comprised CD4+ T cells from PBMCs cultured with HCoV-NL63 spike peptides, sampled before COVID-19 vaccination. All receptors come from a human donor who had a prior SARS-CoV-2 infection.

The chain links TRBV3-1 (or the pseudogene TRBV3-2) to TRBJ2-2, with D tentatively TRBD1 or TRBD2 (5 bases each). The CDR3 runs to 16 residues. Germline-derived CDR1 and CDR2 are LGHDT and YNNKEL (reference sequence). Trimming took off 5 bases at V and 7 bases at J, with 20 bases between the two ends. The CDR3 nucleotides are TGTGCCAGCAGCTTAGGCCTGCCGGGGCGTAACGGGGAGCTGTTTTTT. It specifies CASSLGLPGRNGELFF.

CDR3 amino acids: CASSFSGTMNTEAFF. CDR3 nucleotides: TGTGCCAGCAGCTTCTCCGGGACAATGAACACTGAAGCTTTCTTT. V is TRBV7-2 and J is TRBJ1-1, with D perhaps matching TRBD1 (6 bases). CDR1 SGHTA and CDR2 FQGNSA come from the germline V gene. Trimming took off 3 bases at V and 0 bases at J, with 11 bases between the two ends. The CDR3 loop spans 15 amino acids.

The chain has TRBV21-1 and TRBJ2-1; whether TRBD1, the table's D call, matches the DNA was not checked. TRBV21-1 is listed as a pseudogene. The CDR3 contains 18 residues. This CDR3 reads CASSARQGASCSYNEQFF. The CDR3 coding sequence is TGTGCCAGCAGCGCCCGACAGGGCGCCTCGTGCTCCTACAATGAGCAGTTCTTC.

This clone was counted a few times. This chain uses TRBV9 with TRBJ1-2, with a tentative D call TRBD1 (5 bases). This CDR3 region has 14 residues. Germline V CDR1 and CDR2: SGDLS, YYNGEE. Trimming cost V 0 bases and J 4 bases, with 10 bases left between them. CDR3 region: CASSVVSGSYGYTF. The CDR3 coding sequence is TGTGCCAGCAGCGTAGTTTCAGGGTCCTATGGCTACACCTTC.

The chain joins TRBV6-5 to TRBJ2-1; D ambiguous. Trimming shortened V by 7 bases and J by 8 bases, and 12 bases separated the two germline ends. Germline CDR1 is MNHEY and CDR2 is SVGAGI. The CDR3 extends over 12 amino acids. The CDR3, as DNA: TGTGCCAGCACCAACACCGTGGATGAGCAGTTCTTC. It encodes CASTNTVDEQFF.

The chain couples TRBV5-1 to TRBJ1-4; D possibly corresponds to TRBD1 (6 bases). The CDR3 totals 15 residues. The V gene lost 5 bases and the J gene lost 8 bases, with 19 bases spanning the gap. Germline lookup yields CDR1 SGHRS and CDR2 YFSETQ. The DNA for the CDR3 is TGCGCCAGCAGGCCTGCGGCGGGGGCCGGGGAAAAACTGTTTTTT. It is translated as CASRPAAGAGEKLFF.

This clone was observed a single time. The chain combines TRBV2 with TRBJ2-1; D is ambiguous. V lost 2 bases and J 2 bases, leaving 10 bases between the germline ends. The length of the CDR3 is 15 residues. Per germline, CDR1 SNHLY and CDR2 FYNNEI. The CDR3 loop is CASSELGGAYNEQFF. The CDR3 DNA sequence: TGTGCCAGCAGTGAACTGGGCGGCGCCTACAATGAGCAGTTCTTC.

J is TRBJ2-7 and V is TRBV9; TRBD1 matches 8 bases. This CDR3 spans 14 amino acids. With 4 bases clipped from V and 0 bases from J, the junction kept 3 bases outside the gene matches. Germline CDR1 is SGDLS and CDR2 is YYNGEE. Here the CDR3 reads CASSLTGASYEQYF. In nucleotides, the CDR3 is TGTGCCAGCAGCTTGACAGGGGCCTCCTACGAGCAGTACTTC.

The chain has TRBV5-4 and TRBJ1-2; 9 bases map to TRBD1. CDR3 size: 13 residues. The germline V gene encodes CDR1 SGHNT and CDR2 YYREEE (reference sequence). With V trimmed by 4 bases and J by 2 bases, 0 bases remained unmatched. CDR3: CASSGQGNYGYTF. CDR3 sequence (DNA): TGTGCCAGCAGCGGACAGGGGAACTATGGCTACACCTTC.

This clone has only a few counts. This chain joins TRBV19 and TRBJ1-6; D not certain. Trimming removed 5 bases from V and 10 bases from J, with 12 bases in between. Germline-derived CDR1 and CDR2 are LNHDA and SQIVND (reference sequence). This CDR3 has 13 residues. The CDR3 DNA is TGTGCCAGTAGTCCCAATGGTCAATCACCCCTCCACTTT. Its translation: CASSPNGQSPLHF. Complete variable domain (other parts from reference TRBV19 and TRBJ1-6): DGGITQSPKYLFRKEGQNVTLSCEQNLNHDAMYWYRQDPGQGLRLIYYSQIVNDFQKGDIAEGYSVSREKKESFPLTVTSAQKNPTAFYLCASSPNGQSPLHFGNGTRLTVT.

V and J are TRBV25-1 and TRBJ1-6; D unclear. CDR1 and CDR2 from the germline V gene are MGHDK and SYGVNS. The CDR3 extends over 14 amino acids. V lost 7 bases and J 8 bases, leaving 15 bases between the germline ends. The CDR3 region is CASTTGSYHSPLHF. As DNA, the CDR3 is TGTGCCAGCACTACCGGGTCCTACCATTCACCCCTCCACTTT.

The rearrangement links TRBV21-1 to TRBJ2-3; the D call TRBD2 from the table was never checked on the DNA. TRBV21-1 is deemed a pseudogene. The CDR3 spans 17 residues. The CDR3, as DNA: TGTGCCAGCAGCTGTTTACTAGCGGAGTGTAGCACAGATACGCAGTATTTT. Amino acids: CASSCLLAECSTDTQYF.

The V call is TRBV9, the J call TRBJ2-1; TRBD2 aligns across 9 bases. The V and J ends lost 4 bases and 5 bases, in that order; junction bases with no gene match: 10. Germline values: CDR1 SGDLS, CDR2 YYNGEE. The CDR3 spans 16 residues. The CDR3 reads CASSPTGSGSDNEQFF. The CDR3 nucleotides read TGTGCCAGCAGCCCCACCGGTAGCGGGAGCGACAATGAGCAGTTCTTC. Together with reference TRBV9 and TRBJ2-1, the CDR3 gives the full variable domain: DSGVTQTPKHLITATGQRVTLRCSPRSGDLSVYWYQQSLDQGLQFLIQYYNGEERAKGNILERFSAQQFPDLHSELNLSSLELGDSALYFCASSPTGSGSDNEQFFGPGTRLTVL.

The chain carries TRBV28 and TRBJ2-4; a weak D match, TRBD2 (7 bases). The CDR3 runs to 12 residues. Germline CDR1 and CDR2: MDHEN and SYDVKM. Trimming cost V 8 bases and J 8 bases, with 13 bases left between them. The CDR3 spells CASRGGWDIQYF. The CDR3, as DNA: TGTGCCAGCCGCGGGGGCTGGGACATTCAGTACTTC.